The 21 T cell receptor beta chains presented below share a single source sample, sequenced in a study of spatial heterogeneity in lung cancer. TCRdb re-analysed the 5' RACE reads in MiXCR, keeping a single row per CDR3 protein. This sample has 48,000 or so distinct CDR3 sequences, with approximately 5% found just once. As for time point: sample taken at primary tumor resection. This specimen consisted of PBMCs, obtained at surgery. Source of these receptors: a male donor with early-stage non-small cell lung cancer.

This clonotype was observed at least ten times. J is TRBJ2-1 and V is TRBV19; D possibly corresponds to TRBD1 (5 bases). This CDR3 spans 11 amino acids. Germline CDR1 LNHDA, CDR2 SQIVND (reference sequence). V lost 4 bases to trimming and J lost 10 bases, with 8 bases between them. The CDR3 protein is CASSTGKEQFF. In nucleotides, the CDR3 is TGTGCCAGTAGTACAGGGAAGGAGCAGTTCTTC. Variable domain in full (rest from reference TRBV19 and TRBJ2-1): DGGITQSPKYLFRKEGQNVTLSCEQNLNHDAMYWYRQDPGQGLRLIYYSQIVNDFQKGDIAEGYSVSREKKESFPLTVTSAQKNPTAFYLCASSTGKEQFFGPGTRLTVL.

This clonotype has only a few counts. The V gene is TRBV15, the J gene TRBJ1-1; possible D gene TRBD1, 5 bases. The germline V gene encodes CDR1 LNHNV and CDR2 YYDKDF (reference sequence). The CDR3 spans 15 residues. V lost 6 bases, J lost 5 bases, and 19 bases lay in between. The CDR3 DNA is TGTGCCACCAGTCCTTTGCGAGCGGGGGGGACTGAAGCTTTCTTT. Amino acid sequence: CATSPLRAGGTEAFF.

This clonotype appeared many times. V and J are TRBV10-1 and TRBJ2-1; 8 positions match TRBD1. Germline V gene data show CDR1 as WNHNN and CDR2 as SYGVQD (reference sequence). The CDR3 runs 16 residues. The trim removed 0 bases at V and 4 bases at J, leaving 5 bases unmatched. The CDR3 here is CASSESGTGRYNEQFF. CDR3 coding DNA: TGCGCCAGCAGTGAGTCGGGGACAGGAAGGTACAATGAGCAGTTCTTC.

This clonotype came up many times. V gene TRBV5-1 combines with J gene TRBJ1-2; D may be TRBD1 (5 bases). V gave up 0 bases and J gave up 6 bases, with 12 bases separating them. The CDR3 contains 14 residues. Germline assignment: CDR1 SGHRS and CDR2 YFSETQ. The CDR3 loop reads CASSLVGAGHGYTF. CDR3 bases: TGCGCCAGCAGCTTGGTCGGGGCAGGCCATGGCTACACCTTC.

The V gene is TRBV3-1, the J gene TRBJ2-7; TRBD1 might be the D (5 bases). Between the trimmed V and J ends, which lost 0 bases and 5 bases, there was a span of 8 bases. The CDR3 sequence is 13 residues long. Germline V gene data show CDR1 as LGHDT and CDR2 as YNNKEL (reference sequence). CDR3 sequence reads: CASSQDSRDEQYF. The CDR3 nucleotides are TGTGCCAGCAGCCAAGATTCCAGGGACGAGCAGTACTTC.

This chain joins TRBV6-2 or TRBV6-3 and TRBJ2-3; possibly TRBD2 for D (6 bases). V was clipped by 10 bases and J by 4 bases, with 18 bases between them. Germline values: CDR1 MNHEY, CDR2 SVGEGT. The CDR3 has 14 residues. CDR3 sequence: CATMLGSLADTQYF. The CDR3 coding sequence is TGTGCCACCATGCTCGGGAGCCTCGCAGATACGCAGTATTTT.

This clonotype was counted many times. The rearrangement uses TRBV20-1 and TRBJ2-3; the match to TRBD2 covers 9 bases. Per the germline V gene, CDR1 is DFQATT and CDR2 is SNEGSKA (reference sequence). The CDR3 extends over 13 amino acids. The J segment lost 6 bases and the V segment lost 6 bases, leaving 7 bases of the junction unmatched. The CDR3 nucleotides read TGCAGTGCCGAGACTAGCGGCTCGGATACGCAGTATTTT. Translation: CSAETSGSDTQYF.

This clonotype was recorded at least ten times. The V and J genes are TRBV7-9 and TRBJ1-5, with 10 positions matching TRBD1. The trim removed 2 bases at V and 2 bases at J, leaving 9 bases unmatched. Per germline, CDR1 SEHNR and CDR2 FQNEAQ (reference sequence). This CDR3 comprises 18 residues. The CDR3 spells CASSLYLGTGDRNQPQHF. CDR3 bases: TGTGCCAGCAGCTTATACTTAGGGACAGGGGATCGCAATCAGCCCCAGCATTTT.

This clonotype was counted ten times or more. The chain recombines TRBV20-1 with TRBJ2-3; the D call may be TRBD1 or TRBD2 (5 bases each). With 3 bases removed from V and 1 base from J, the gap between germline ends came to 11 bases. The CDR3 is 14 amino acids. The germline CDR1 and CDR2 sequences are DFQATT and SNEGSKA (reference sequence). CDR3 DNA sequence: TGCAGTGCTAGGGGGACCTATGGCACAGATACGCAGTATTTT. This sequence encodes CSARGTYGTDTQYF.

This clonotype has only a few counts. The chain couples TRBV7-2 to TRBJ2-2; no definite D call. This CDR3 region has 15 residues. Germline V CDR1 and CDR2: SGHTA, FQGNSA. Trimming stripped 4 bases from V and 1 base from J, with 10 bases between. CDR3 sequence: CASSSRTGNTGELFF. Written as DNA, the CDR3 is TGTGCCAGCAGCTCCCGGACGGGGAACACCGGGGAGCTGTTTTTT.

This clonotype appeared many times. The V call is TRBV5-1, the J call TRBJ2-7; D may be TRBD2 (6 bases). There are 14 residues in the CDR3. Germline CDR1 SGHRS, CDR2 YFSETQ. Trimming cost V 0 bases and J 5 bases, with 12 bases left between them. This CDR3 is CASSLDGRRDEQYF. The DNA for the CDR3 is TGCGCCAGCAGCTTGGACGGGAGACGCGACGAGCAGTACTTC.

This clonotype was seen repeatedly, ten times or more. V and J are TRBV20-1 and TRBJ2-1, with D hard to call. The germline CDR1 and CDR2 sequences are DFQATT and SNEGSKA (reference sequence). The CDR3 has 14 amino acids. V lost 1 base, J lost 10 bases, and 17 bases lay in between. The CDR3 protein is CSARGGPLQSEQFF. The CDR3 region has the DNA TGCAGTGCTAGAGGGGGTCCCCTACAATCGGAGCAGTTCTTC.

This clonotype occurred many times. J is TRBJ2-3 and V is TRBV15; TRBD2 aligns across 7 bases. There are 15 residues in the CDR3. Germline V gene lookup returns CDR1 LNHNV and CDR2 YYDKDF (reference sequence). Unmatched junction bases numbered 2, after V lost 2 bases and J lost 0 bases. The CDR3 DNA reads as TGTGCCACCAGCAGACTAGCGGATAGCACAGATACGCAGTATTTT. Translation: CATSRLADSTDTQYF.

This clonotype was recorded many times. CDR3 DNA: TGTGCCAGCAGTTTACTCGCTAGCGGGTATTCCTACGAGCAGTACTTC. Amino acids: CASSLLASGYSYEQYF. This chain connects TRBV27 to TRBJ2-7; 8 positions match TRBD2. V trimming: 2 bases; J trimming: 1 base; junction bases outside the gene matches: 7. The CDR3 contains 16 residues. Germline loops: CDR1 MNHEY, CDR2 SMNVEV (reference sequence).

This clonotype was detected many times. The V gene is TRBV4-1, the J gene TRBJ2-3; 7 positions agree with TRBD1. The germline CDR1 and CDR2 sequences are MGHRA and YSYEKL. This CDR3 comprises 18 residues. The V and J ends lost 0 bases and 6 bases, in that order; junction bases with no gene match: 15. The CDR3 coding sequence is TGCGCCAGCAGCCAAGACCCTCCCCCCGACAGGGTTTACGATACGCAGTATTTT. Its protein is CASSQDPPPDRVYDTQYF.

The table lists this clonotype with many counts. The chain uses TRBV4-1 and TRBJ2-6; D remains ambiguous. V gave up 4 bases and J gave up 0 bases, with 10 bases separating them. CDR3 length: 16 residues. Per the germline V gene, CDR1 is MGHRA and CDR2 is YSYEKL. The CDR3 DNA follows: TGCGCCAGCAGCCCCCTGGGCAGCTCTGGGGCCAACGTCCTGACTTTC. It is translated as CASSPLGSSGANVLTF.

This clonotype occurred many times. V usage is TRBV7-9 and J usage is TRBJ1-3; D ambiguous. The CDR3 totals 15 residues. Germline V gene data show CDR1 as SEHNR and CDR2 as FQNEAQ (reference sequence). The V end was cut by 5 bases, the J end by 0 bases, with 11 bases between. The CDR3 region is CASSADGSSGNTIYF. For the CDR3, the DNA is TGTGCCAGCAGCGCGGACGGAAGCTCTGGAAACACCATATATTTT.

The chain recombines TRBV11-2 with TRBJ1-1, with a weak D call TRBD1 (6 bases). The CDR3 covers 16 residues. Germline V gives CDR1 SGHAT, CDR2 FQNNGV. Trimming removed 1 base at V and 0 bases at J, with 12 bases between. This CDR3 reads CASSLAPGQMNTEAFF. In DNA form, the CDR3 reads TGTGCCAGCAGCTTAGCCCCCGGACAGATGAACACTGAAGCTTTCTTT. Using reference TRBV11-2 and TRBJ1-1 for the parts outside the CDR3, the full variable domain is EAGVAQSPRYKIIEKRQSVAFWCNPISGHATLYWYQQILGQGPKLLIQFQNNGVVDDSQLPKDRFSAERLKGVDSTLKIQPAKLEDSAVYLCASSLAPGQMNTEAFFGQGTRLTVV.

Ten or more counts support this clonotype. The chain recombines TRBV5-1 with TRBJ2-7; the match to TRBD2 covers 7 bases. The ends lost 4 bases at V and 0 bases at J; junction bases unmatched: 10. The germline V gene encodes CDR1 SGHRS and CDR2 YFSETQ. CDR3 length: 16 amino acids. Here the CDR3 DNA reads TGCGCCAGCAGCCCGGGAGGTAGCGGTAGCTCCTACGAGCAGTACTTC. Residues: CASSPGGSGSSYEQYF.

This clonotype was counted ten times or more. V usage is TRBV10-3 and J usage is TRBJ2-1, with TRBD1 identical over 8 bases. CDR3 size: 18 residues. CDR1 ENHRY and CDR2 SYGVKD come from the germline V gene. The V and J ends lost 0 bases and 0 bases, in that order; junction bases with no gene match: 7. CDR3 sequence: CAISESMAGGSSYNEQFF. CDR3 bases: TGTGCCATCAGTGAGTCTATGGCAGGGGGCAGCTCCTACAATGAGCAGTTCTTC.

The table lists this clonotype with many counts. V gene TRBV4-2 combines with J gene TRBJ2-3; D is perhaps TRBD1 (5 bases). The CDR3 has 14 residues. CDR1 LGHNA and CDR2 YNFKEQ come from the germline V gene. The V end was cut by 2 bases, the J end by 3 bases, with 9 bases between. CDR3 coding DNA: TGTGCCAGCAGCCAACTGACAGCAACAGATACGCAGTATTTT. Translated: CASSQLTATDTQYF.